This section outlines one T cell receptor beta chain sequence together with its context. With iRepertoire HTBI primers and Arm-PCR of CDR3 regions, TCR beta libraries were built. TCRdb ran MiXCR on the multiplex PCR reads and lists one entry per CDR3 protein. The repertoire holds about 470,000 distinct CDR3 sequences, with 20% to 25% as singletons. The data stem from a study of regulatory T cells in long-lasting Graves disease. The length of the CDR3 is 14 residues. Germline CDR1 reads SQVTM; CDR2 reads ANQGSEA. V trimming: 4 bases; J trimming: 0 bases; junction bases outside the gene matches: 2. Time point: persistent/refractory GD, antithyroid drugs over 5 years with positive TRAb. The TCR library used RNA extracted from PBMCs.

This clonotype originated in a female donor with Graves disease. The chain carries TRBV29-1 and TRBJ2-3; 9 bases agree with TRBD2. The specimen comprised peripheral blood mononuclear cells (PBMCs), sampled when the disease was refractory, from a patient treated with antithyroid drugs. Written as DNA, the CDR3 is TGCAGCGTTGCCAGCGGGAGGAGCACAGATACGCAGTATTTT. It is translated as CSVASGRSTDTQYF.